The sequence of this TCR beta chain was determined in a study of graft-versus-host responses after intestinal transplantation. There are 14 residues in the CDR3. Trimming removed 5 bases from V and 4 bases from J, with 12 bases in between. Germline loops: CDR1 MNHEY, CDR2 SVGAGI. Assay: immunoSEQ multiplex PCR; the TCRdb copy retains only in-frame clones and omits some. The sample yields approximately 90,000 clones, about 88% seen once. This clone was counted between two and nine times. Its antigen is still unknown. This specimen consisted of unstimulated CD4+ T cells sorted from spleen or lymph node cells, obtained before transplant. The chain has TRBV6-5 and TRBJ2-1; D possibly corresponds to TRBD2 (7 bases). This receptor was taken from a human donor who was the organ donor for an intestinal transplant. The CDR3 protein is CASSLRGAYNEQFF. The CDR3 DNA follows: TGTGCCAGCAGTCTTCGGGGGGCATACAATGAGCAGTTCTTC.